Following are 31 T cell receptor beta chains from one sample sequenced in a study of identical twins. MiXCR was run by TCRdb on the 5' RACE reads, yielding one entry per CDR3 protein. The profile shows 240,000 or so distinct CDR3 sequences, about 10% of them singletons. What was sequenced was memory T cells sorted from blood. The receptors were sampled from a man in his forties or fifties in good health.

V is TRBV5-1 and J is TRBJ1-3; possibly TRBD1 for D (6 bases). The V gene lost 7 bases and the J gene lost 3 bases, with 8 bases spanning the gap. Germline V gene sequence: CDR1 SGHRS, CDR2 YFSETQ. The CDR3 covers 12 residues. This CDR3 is CASRQDGNTIYF. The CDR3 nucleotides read TGCGCCAGCCGACAGGATGGAAACACCATATATTTT.

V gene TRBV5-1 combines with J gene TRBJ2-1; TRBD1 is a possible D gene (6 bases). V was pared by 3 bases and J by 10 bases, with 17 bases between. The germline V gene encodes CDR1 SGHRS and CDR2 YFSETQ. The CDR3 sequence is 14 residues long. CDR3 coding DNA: TGCGCCAGCAGCTCCGCCACAGGGTGGGACGAGCAGTTCTTC. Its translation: CASSSATGWDEQFF.

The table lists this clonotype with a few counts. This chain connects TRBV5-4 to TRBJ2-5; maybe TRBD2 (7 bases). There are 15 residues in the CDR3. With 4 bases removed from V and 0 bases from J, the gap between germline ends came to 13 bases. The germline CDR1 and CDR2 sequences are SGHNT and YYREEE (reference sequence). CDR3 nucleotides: TGTGCCAGCAGCCCGAGGGGGGGCTACCAAGAGACCCAGTACTTC. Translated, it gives CASSPRGGYQETQYF.

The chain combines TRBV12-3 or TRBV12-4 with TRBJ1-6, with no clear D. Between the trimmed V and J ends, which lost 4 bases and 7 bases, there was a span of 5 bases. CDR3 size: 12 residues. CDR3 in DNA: TGTGCCAGCAGTTGGCCAAATTCACCCCTCCACTTT. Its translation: CASSWPNSPLHF.

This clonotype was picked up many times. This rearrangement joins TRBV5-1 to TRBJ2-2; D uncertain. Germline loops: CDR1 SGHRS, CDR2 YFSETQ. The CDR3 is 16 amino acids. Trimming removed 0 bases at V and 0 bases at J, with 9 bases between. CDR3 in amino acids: CASSLDRLANTGELFF. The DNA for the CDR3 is TGCGCCAGCAGCTTGGACAGACTCGCGAACACCGGGGAGCTGTTTTTT.

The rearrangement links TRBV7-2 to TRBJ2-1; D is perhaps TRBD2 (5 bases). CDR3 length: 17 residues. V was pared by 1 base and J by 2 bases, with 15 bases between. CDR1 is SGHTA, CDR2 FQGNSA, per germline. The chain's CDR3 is CASSLVSSGVTYNEQFF. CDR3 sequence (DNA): TGTGCCAGCAGCTTAGTTAGTTCCGGGGTAACCTACAATGAGCAGTTCTTC.

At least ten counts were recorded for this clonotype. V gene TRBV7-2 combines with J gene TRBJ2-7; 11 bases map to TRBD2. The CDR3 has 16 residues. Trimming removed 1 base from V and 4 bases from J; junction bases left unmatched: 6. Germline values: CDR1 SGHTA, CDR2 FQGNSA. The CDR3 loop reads CASSLGIAGGQYEQYF. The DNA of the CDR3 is TGTGCCAGCAGCTTAGGTATAGCGGGAGGGCAATACGAGCAGTACTTC.

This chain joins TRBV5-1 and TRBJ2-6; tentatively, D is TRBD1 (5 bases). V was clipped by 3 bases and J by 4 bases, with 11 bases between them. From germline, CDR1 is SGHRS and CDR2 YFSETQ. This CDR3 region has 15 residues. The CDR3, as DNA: TGCGCCAGCAGCTCACAGGTCTCCGGGGCCAACGTCCTGACTTTC. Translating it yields CASSSQVSGANVLTF.

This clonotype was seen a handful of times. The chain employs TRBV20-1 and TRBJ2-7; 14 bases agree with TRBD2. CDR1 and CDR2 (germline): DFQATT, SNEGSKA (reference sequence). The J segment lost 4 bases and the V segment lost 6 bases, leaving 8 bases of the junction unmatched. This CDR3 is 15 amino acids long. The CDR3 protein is CSATGTSGSFYEQYF. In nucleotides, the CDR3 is TGCAGTGCAACCGGGACTAGCGGGAGTTTTTACGAGCAGTACTTC.

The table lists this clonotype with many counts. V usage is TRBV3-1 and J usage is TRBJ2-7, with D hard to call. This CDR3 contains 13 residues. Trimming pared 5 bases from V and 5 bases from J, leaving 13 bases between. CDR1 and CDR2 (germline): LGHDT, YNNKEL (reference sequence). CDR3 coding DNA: TGTGCCAGCAGCTTCAAGGACCGGGACGAGCAGTACTTC. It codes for CASSFKDRDEQYF.

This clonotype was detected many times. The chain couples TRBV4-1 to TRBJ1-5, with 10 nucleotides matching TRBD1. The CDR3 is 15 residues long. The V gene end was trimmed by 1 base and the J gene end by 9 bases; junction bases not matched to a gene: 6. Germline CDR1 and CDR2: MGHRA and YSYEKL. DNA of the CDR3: TGCGCCAGCAGCCAAGGACAGGGGGCCCTCGGGCCCCAGCATTTT. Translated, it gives CASSQGQGALGPQHF.

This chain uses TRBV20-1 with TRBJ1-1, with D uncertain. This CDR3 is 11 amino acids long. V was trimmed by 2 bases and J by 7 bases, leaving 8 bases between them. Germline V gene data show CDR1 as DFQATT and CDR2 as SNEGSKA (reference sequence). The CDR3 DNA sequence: TGCAGTGCTAGACACCGGGGTGAAGCTTTCTTT. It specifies CSARHRGEAFF.

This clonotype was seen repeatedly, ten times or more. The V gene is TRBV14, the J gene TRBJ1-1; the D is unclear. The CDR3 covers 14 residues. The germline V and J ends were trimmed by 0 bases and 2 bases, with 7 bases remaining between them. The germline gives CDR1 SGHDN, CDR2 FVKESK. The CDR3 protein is CASSQESRNTEAFF. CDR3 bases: TGTGCCAGCAGCCAAGAGAGTCGAAACACTGAAGCTTTCTTT.

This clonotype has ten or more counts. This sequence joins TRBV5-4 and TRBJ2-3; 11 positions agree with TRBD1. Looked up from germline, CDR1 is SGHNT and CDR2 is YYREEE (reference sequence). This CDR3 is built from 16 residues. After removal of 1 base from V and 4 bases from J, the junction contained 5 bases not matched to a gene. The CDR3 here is CASSLPRTGGADTQYF. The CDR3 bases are TGTGCCAGCAGCTTGCCAAGGACAGGGGGCGCAGATACGCAGTATTTT.

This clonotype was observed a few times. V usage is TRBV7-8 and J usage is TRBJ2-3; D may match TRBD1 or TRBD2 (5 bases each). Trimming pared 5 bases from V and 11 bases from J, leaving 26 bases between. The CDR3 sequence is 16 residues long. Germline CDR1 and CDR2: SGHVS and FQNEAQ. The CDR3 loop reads CASSQDTGTRGEGQYF. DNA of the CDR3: TGTGCCAGCAGCCAGGATACCGGGACCCGCGGAGAGGGGCAGTATTTT.

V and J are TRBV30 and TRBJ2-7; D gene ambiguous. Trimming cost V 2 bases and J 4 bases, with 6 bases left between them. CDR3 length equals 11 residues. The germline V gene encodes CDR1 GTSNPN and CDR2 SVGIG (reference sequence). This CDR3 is CAWSTLYEQYF. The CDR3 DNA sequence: TGTGCCTGGAGTACCCTTTACGAGCAGTACTTC.

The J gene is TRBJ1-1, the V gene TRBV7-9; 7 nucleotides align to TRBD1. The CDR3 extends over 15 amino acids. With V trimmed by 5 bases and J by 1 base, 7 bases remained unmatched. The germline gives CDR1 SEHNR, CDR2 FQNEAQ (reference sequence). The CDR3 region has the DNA TGTGCCAGCAGCCCCAAGTCAGGGGGGAACACTGAAGCTTTCTTT. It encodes CASSPKSGGNTEAFF.

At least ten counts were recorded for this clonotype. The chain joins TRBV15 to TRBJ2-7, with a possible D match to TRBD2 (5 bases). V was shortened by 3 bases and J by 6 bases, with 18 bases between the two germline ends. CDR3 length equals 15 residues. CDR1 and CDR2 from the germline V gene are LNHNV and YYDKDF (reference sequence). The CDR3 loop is CATSRRGFRGGEQYF. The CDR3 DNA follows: TGTGCCACCAGCAGGCGAGGGTTTCGCGGAGGCGAGCAGTACTTC.

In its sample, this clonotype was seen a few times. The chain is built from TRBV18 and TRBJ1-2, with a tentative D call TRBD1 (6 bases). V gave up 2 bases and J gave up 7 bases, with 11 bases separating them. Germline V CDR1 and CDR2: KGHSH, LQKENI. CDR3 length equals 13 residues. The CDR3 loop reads CASSPAGVLGYTF. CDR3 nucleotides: TGTGCCAGCTCACCAGCAGGGGTTCTTGGCTACACCTTC.

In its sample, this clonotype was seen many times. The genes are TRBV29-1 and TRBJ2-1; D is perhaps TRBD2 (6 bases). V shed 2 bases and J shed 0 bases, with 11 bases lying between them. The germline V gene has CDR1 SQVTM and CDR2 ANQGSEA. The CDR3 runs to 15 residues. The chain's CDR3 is CSVEFAGRSYNEQFF. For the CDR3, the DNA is TGCAGCGTTGAATTTGCGGGACGCTCCTACAATGAGCAGTTCTTC.

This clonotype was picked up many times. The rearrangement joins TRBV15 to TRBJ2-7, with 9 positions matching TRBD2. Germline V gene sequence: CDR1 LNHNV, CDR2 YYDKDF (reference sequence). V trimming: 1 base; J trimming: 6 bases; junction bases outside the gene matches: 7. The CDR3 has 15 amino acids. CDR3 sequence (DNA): TGTGCCACCAGCAGAGGCGCGGGAGGGCCATTCGAGCAGTACTTC. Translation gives CATSRGAGGPFEQYF.

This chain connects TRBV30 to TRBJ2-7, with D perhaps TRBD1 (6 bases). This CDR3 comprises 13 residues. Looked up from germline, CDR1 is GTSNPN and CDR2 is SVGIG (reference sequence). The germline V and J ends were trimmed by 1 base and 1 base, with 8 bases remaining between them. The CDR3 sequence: CAWSGGQSYEQYF. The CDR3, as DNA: TGTGCCTGGAGTGGGGGGCAATCCTACGAGCAGTACTTC.

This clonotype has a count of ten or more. The CDR3 DNA is TGCGCCAGCAGCTGGGCCGGGACTAGTCCCTACAATGAGCAGTTCTTC. Protein product: CASSWAGTSPYNEQFF. This chain links TRBV5-1 with TRBJ2-1, with 8 bases fitting TRBD2. V trimming: 3 bases; J trimming: 2 bases; junction bases outside the gene matches: 7. The CDR3 extends over 16 amino acids. Germline V gene sequence: CDR1 SGHRS, CDR2 YFSETQ. Looking up the rest from reference TRBV5-1 and TRBJ2-1 gives the full variable domain: KAGVTQTPRYLIKTRGQQVTLSCSPISGHRSVSWYQQTPGQGLQFLFEYFSETQRNKGNFPGRFSGRQFSNSRSEMNVSTLELGDSALYLCASSWAGTSPYNEQFFGPGTRLTVL.

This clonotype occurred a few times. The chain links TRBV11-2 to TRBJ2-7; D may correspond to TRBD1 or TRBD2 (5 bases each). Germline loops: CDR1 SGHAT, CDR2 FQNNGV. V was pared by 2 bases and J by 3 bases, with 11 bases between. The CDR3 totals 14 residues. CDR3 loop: CASSLNGANYEQYF. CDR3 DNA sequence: TGTGCCAGCAGCTTAAACGGGGCAAACTACGAGCAGTACTTC.

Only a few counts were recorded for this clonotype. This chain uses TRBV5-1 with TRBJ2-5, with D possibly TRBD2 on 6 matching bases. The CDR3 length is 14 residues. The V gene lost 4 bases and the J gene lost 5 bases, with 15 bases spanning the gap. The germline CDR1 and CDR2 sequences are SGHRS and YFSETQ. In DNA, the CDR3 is TGCGCCAGCAGCCTGGGGGGAGATTGGGAGACCCAGTACTTC. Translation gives CASSLGGDWETQYF.

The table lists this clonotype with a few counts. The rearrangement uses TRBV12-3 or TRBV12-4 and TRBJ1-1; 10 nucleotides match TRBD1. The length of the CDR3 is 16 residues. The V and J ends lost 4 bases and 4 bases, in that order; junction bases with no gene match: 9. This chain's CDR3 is CASSSYARDRGTEAFF. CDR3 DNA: TGTGCCAGCAGTTCTTACGCCCGGGACAGGGGCACTGAAGCTTTCTTT.

This CDR3 is CASKKEGAVNQPQHF. CDR3 DNA sequence: TGTGCCAGCAAGAAAGAGGGGGCCGTCAATCAGCCCCAGCATTTT. This rearrangement joins TRBV12-3 or TRBV12-4 to TRBJ1-5, with 7 bases fitting TRBD1. V was clipped by 7 bases and J by 3 bases; unmatched bases: 9. The CDR3 covers 15 residues.

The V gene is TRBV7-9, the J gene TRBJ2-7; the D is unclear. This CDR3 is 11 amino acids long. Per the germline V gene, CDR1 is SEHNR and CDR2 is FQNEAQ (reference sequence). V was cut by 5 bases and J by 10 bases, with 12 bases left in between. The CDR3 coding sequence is TGTGCCAGCAGCGAAGGCGACCTACAGTACTTC. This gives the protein CASSEGDLQYF.

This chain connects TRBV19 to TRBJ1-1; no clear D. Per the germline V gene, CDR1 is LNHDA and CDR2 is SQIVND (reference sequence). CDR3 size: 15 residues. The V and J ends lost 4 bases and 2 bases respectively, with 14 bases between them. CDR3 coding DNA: TGTGCCAGTAGTACCTATTACCCGGAAAACACTGAAGCTTTCTTT. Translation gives CASSTYYPENTEAFF.

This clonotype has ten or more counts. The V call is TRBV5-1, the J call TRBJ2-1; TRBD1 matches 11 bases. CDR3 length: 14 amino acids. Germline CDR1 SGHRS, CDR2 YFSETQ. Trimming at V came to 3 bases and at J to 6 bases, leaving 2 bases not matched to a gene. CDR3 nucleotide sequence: TGCGCCAGCAGCTCTGGGACAGGGGGCAATGAGCAGTTCTTC. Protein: CASSSGTGGNEQFF.

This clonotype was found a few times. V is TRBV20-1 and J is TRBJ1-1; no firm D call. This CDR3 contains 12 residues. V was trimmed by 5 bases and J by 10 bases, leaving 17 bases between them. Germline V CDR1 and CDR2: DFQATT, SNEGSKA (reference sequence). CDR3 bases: TGCAGTGCTCGGGCGGCGGGTAACCCAGCTTTCTTT. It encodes CSARAAGNPAFF.